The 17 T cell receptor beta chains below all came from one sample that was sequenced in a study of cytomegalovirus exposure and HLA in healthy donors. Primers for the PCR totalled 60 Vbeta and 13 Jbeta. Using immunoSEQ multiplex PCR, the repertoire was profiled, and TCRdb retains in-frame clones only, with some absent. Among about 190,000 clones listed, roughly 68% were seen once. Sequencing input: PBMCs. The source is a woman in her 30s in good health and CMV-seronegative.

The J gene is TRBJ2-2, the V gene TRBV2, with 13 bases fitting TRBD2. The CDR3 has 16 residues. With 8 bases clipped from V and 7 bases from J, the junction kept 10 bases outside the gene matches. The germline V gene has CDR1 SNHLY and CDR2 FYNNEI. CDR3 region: CASSGLAGVLNGELFF. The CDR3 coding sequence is TGTGCCAGCTCCGGACTAGCGGGAGTGTTGAACGGGGAGCTGTTTTTT. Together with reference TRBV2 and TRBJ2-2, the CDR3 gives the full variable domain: EPEVTQTPSHQVTQMGQEVILRCVPISNHLYFYWYRQILGQKVEFLVSFYNNEISEKSEIFDDQFSVERPDGSNFTLKIRSTKLEDSAMYFCASSGLAGVLNGELFFGEGSRLTVL.

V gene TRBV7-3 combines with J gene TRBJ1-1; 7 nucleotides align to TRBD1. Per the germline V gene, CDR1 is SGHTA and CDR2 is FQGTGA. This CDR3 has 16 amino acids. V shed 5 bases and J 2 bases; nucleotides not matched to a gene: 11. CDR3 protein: CASSRGSRDSNTEAFF. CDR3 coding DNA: TGTGCCAGCAGCCGAGGCTCGCGGGACAGTAACACTGAAGCTTTCTTT.

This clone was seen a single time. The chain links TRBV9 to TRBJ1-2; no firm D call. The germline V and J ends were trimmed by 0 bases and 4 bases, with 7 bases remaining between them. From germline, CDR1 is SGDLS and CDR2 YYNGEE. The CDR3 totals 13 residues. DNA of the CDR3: TGTGCCAGCAGCGTAGACGGGAGCTATGGCTACACCTTC. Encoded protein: CASSVDGSYGYTF.

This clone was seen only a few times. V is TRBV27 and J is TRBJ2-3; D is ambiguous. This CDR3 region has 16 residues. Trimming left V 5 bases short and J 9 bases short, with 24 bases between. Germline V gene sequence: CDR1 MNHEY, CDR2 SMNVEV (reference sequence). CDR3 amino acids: CASSPSGSRVIGTQYF. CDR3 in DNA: TGTGCCAGCAGTCCCTCGGGTAGCCGGGTAATTGGGACGCAGTATTTT.

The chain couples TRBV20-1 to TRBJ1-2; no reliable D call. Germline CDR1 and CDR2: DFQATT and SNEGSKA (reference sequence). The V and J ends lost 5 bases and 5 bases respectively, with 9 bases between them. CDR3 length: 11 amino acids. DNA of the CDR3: TGCAGTGCTGCCCTGCGGTATGGCTACACCTTC. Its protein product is CSAALRYGYTF.

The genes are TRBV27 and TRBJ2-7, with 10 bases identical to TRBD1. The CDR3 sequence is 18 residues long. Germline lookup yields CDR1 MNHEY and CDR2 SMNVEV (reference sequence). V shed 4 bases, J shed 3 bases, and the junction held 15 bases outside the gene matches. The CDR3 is CASSSKSHRDRGFYEQYF. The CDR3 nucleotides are TGTGCCAGCAGTTCTAAATCACACCGGGACAGGGGATTCTACGAGCAGTACTTC.

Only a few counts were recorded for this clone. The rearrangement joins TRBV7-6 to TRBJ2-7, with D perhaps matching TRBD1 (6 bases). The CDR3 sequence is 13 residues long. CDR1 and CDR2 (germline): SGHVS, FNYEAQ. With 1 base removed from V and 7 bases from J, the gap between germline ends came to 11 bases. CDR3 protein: CASSLVSRGEQYF. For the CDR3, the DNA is TGTGCCAGCAGCTTAGTATCCAGGGGAGAGCAGTACTTC.

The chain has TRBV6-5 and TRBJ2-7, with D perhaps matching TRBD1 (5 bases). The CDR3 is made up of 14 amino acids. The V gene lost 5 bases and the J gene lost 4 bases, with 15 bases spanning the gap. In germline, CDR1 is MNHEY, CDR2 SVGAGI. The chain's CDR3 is CASSDGHLPYEQYF. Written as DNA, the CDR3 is TGTGCCAGCAGTGACGGACACCTCCCGTACGAGCAGTACTTC.

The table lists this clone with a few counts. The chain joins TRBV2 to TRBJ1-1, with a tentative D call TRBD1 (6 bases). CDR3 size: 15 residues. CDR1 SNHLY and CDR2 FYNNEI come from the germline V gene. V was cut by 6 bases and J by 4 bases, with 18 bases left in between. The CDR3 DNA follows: TGTGCCAGCAGCGACCCCCCGGGAGGGGGCACTGAAGCTTTCTTT. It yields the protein CASSDPPGGGTEAFF.

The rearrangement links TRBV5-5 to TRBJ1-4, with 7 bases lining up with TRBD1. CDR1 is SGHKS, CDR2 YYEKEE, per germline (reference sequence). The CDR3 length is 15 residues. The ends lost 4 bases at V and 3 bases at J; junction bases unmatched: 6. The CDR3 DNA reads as TGTGCCAGCAGCGCACAGGGGATAGCTAATGAAAAACTGTTTTTT. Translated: CASSAQGIANEKLFF.

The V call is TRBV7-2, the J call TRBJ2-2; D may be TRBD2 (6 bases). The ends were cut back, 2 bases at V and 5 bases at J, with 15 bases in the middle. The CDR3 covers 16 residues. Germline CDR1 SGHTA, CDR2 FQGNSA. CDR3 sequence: CASSLSTGLYTGELFF. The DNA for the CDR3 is TGTGCCAGCAGCTTAAGCACTGGACTATATACCGGGGAGCTGTTTTTT.

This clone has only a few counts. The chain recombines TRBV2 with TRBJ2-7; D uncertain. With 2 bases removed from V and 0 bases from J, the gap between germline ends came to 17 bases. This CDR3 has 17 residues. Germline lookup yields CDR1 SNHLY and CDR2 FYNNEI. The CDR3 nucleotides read TGTGCCAGCAGTGAAAGTTCCGGGTCCCTCCTCTCCTACGAGCAGTACTTC. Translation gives CASSESSGSLLSYEQYF.

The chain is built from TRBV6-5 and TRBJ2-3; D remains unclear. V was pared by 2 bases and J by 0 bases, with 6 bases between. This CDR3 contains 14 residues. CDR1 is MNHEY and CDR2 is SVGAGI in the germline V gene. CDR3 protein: CASSYDSSTDTQYF. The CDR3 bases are TGTGCCAGCAGTTACGACTCTAGCACAGATACGCAGTATTTT.

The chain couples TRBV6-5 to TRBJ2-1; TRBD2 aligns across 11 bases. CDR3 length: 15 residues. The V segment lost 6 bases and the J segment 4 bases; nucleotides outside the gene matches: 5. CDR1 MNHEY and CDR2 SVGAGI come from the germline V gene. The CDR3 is CASRDTSGGYNEQFF. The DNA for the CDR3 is TGTGCCAGCAGAGACACTAGCGGGGGTTACAATGAGCAGTTCTTC.

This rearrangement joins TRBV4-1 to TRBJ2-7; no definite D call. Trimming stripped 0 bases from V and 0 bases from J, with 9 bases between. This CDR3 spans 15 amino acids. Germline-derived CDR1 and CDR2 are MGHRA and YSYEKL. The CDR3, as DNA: TGCGCCAGCAGCCAAGATTTGGCCAGCTCCTACGAGCAGTACTTC. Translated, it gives CASSQDLASSYEQYF.

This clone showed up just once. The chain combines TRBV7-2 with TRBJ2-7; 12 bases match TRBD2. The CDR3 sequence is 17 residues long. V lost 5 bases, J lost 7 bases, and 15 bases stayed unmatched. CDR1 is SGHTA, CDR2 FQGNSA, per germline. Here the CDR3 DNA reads TGTGCCAGCAGCCTTTACGGCCCTCTAGCGGGAGGGGTAGAGCAGTACTTC. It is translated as CASSLYGPLAGGVEQYF.

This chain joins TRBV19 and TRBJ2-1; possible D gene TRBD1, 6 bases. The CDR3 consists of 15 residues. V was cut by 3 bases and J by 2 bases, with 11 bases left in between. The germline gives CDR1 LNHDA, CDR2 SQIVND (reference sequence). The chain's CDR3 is CASSIQGGPYNEQFF. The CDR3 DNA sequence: TGTGCCAGTAGTATTCAAGGGGGTCCCTACAATGAGCAGTTCTTC.